This entry concerns a single T cell receptor beta chain. The specificity of this receptor is unknown. The record has no base qualities; no much larger clone is one base away. The library came from the immunoSEQ multiplex PCR assay. TCRdb holds this immuneACCESS table with in-frame rearrangements only. Some clones are missing; in checked studies, unresolved V genes explain under half, and the rest has no known cause. The sample profile shows about 39,000 clones; about 91% of them were found once. About 2% of the sample comes from the top ten. CDR1 SGHTA and CDR2 FQGNSA were looked up in the germline V gene. V is pared back by 4 bases and J by 2 bases, with 11 bases lying between the germline termini. The CDR3 holds 14 amino acids from the cysteine to the phenylalanine. Only the CDR3 region is kept as DNA, spanning 42 bases read in frame from base 1. The data were obtained in a study of T cell changes during pregnancy in multiple sclerosis (dated by TCRdb to about 2019). About the full investigation: Changes in the T cell repertoire over the course of pregnancy were examined in this study in women with multiple sclerosis.

This sequence originates from a female donor in good health, enrolled as a control in a pregnancy study. The sequence links TRBV7-2 to TRBJ1-2; confidence is insufficient to name the D gene. Sequencing was performed on CD4+ T cells from peripheral blood mononuclear cells, taken after pregnancy. The CDR3 is CASSSQTQNYGYTF. The nucleotide sequence is given as TGTGCCAGCAGCTCACAGACCCAGAACTATGGCTACACCTTC. The variable domain in full, with residues beyond the CDR3 obtained from the reference TRBV7-2 and TRBJ1-2 genes, is GAGVSQSPSNKVTEKGKDVELRCDPISGHTALYWYRQSLGQGLEFLIYFQGNSAPDKSGLPSDRFSAERTGGSVSTLTIQRTQQEDSAVYLCASSSQTQNYGYTFGSGTRLTVV.